The rows below give T cell receptor beta chains drawn from one sample of a study of cytomegalovirus exposure and HLA in healthy donors. The protocol was immunoSEQ multiplex PCR, while the TCRdb copy is restricted to in-frame clones and leaves out a portion. The sample includes approximately 170,000 clones, about four fifths seen only once; the top ten take roughly 4%. Specimen: PBMCs. The origin of the receptors is a man in his fifties in good health and CMV-seropositive. The CDR3 runs from the conserved cysteine through the conserved F or W. D genes are given only for firm matches. Where a row states a size, it is once, few, many or the class of an expanded clone; other rows omit it.

j_call	clone_size	v_call	d_call	cdr3_nt	cdr3_aa
TRBJ2-3	once	TRBV4-3	TRBD1	TGCGCCAGCAGCCAAGATAGGAACAGGGGGTCTAGCACAGATACGCAGTATTTT	CASSQDRNRGSSTDTQYF
TRBJ2-5	-	TRBV28	-	TGTGCCAGCAGTTTGGGGGGAGTCCAAGAGACCCAGTACTTC	CASSLGGVQETQYF
TRBJ1-5	-	TRBV7-8	-	TGTGCCAGCAGCTTAGTTGACAGGATAGACAATCAGCCCCAGCATTTT	CASSLVDRIDNQPQHF
TRBJ2-3	few	TRBV20-1	-	TGCAGTGCTAATCTTGCAGATACGCAGTATTTT	CSANLADTQYF
TRBJ2-5	-	TRBV10-3	TRBD2	TGTGCCATCAGTGACGCGGGAGCAGGAGAGACCCAGTACTTC	CAISDAGAGETQYF
TRBJ1-4	-	TRBV7-9	TRBD1	TGTGCCAGCAGCTCGGGACAGGGGGCCGCAACTAATGAAAAACTGTTTTTT	CASSSGQGAATNEKLFF
TRBJ1-2	-	TRBV4-3	TRBD1	TGCGCCAGCAGCCAAACAGGGGTTGGGGGCTACACCTTC	CASSQTGVGGYTF
TRBJ2-7	-	TRBV28	-	TGTGCCAGCAAATCGAGCGCAGGGGGGTCCTACGAGCAGTACTTC	CASKSSAGGSYEQYF
TRBJ2-5	-	TRBV18	-	TGTGCCAGCTCAGGGGGAATCGGGGGCCAAGAGACCCAGTACTTC	CASSGGIGGQETQYF
TRBJ2-7	-	TRBV7-9	TRBD1	TGTGCCAGCAGCAGGGGACAGGGAAGGGCCTACGAGCAGTACTTC	CASSRGQGRAYEQYF
TRBJ2-6	-	TRBV9	-	TGTGCCAGCAGCGTAGGAGCTTCTGGGGCCAACGTCCTGACTTTC	CASSVGASGANVLTF
TRBJ1-6	-	TRBV10-3	-	TGTGCCATTCGGGGGGACCATAATTCACCCCTCCACTTT	CAIRGDHNSPLHF
TRBJ1-4	-	TRBV6-6	TRBD1	TGTGCCAGCAGTTGGGAAGGACAGGGAGATGAAAAACTGTTTTTT	CASSWEGQGDEKLFF
TRBJ2-7	-	TRBV4-1	-	TGCGCCAGCAGCCAGCACGTCCGAGAAAACTACGAGCAGTACTTC	CASSQHVRENYEQYF
TRBJ2-7	-	TRBV7-2	-	TGTGCCAGCAGCTTAGGTGGGGGGATCAGCTCCTACGAGCAGTACTTC	CASSLGGGISSYEQYF
TRBJ2-1	once	TRBV7-9	-	TGTGCCAGCAGCCCCCCGGGACTTCAATACAATGAGCAGTTCTTC	CASSPPGLQYNEQFF
TRBJ2-7	-	TRBV19	TRBD1	TGTGCCAGTAGTATAGACCCCTTGACCGGGACAGGGGTCTACGAGCAGTACTTC	CASSIDPLTGTGVYEQYF
TRBJ1-5	few	TRBV6-1	-	TGTGCCAGCAGTGTGTCGTATAGCAATCAGCCCCAGCATTTT	CASSVSYSNQPQHF
TRBJ2-3	-	TRBV4-1	-	TGCGCCAGCAGCCAAGGACAGAATACGCAGTATTTT	CASSQGQNTQYF
TRBJ2-1	once	TRBV28	-	TGTGAGGCGGAAGGGCAGGGTTCCTACAATGAGCAGTTCTTC	CEAEGQGSYNEQFF
TRBJ1-1	-	TRBV5-6	-	TGTGCCAGCAGCTTGTATGGAGGGGTCCAAGCTTTCTTT	CASSLYGGVQAFF
TRBJ2-7	-	TRBV2	TRBD2	TGTGCCAGCATGAGGGAGGGAGGGATCTACGAGCAGTACTTC	CASMREGGIYEQYF
TRBJ2-7	-	TRBV10-3	TRBD1	TGTGCCATCACCGGACAGGCCGGCTACGAGCAGTACTTC	CAITGQAGYEQYF
TRBJ2-1	-	TRBV5-5	-	TGTGCCAGCAGCTGGGGGGCGGGAGAAGGAAATGAGCAGTTCTTC	CASSWGAGEGNEQFF
TRBJ2-2	-	TRBV5-1	TRBD2	TGCGCCAGCAGCTCCTTCGGTAGCGGGAGGGAGAACACCGGGGAGCTGTTTTTT	CASSSFGSGRENTGELFF
TRBJ2-7	-	TRBV4-1	TRBD1	TGCGCCAGCAGCCAGACGGGACAGGGGGCTTACGAGCAGTACTTC	CASSQTGQGAYEQYF